The 5 T cell receptor beta chains in this list originate from one sample, sequenced in a study of a mutant IDH1 vaccine in newly diagnosed glioma. Clones were read by immunoSEQ multiplex PCR, and TCRdb kept only the in-frame ones, dropping some. Here the sample spans around 78,000 clones, about 91% being singletons. No cognate antigen is known for these TCRs. Time point meaning: week 5, during vaccination. All doses held 300 ug of mutant IDH1 20-mer peptide, with topical imiquimod. The input for sequencing was PBMCs, taken from a glioma patient whose treatment included an IDH1 peptide vaccine. Receptor source: a woman in her 50s with glioma.

The V and J genes are TRBV2 and TRBJ1-6; 7 bases align to TRBD1. The CDR3 covers 15 residues. The germline V gene has CDR1 SNHLY and CDR2 FYNNEI. J gave up 6 bases and V 6 bases, and 8 bases lay outside the gene matches. The CDR3 DNA reads TGTGCCAGCAGGGAACGGGACAGTTTTAATTCACCCCTCCACTTT. Its protein is CASRERDSFNSPLHF.

The rearrangement links TRBV4-2 to TRBJ1-1; 8 bases agree with TRBD1. V lost 3 bases and J lost 0; bases outside the gene matches: 6. Germline V gene data show CDR1 as LGHNA and CDR2 as YNFKEQ. The CDR3 covers 16 residues. CDR3 protein: CASSQTTGAMNTEAFF. CDR3 DNA sequence: TGTGCCAGCAGCCAGACGACAGGGGCTATGAACACTGAAGCTTTCTTT.

The chain links TRBV19 to TRBJ2-2, with a weak D call TRBD2 (6 bases). V lost 7 bases to trimming and J lost 3 bases, with 9 bases between them. The CDR3 is 13 amino acids. The germline V gene encodes CDR1 LNHDA and CDR2 SQIVND (reference sequence). CDR3 bases: TGTGCCAGTACCGGGAGTGACACCGGGGAGCTGTTTTTT. It yields the protein CASTGSDTGELFF.

V is TRBV4-1 and J is TRBJ2-2, with unresolved D. The germline V gene has CDR1 MGHRA and CDR2 YSYEKL. Trimming took 1 base from V and 4 from J, leaving 13 bases between them. The CDR3 extends over 16 amino acids. The CDR3 sequence: CASSQVVGPGTGELFF. In DNA, the CDR3 is TGCGCCAGCAGCCAAGTTGTAGGACCGGGCACCGGGGAGCTGTTTTTT.

This chain joins TRBV6-5 and TRBJ1-3, with D perhaps TRBD1 (5 bases). CDR3 length: 14 residues. Trimming removed 5 bases at V and 2 bases at J, with 10 bases between. Germline V gene sequence: CDR1 MNHEY, CDR2 SVGAGI. The CDR3 region has the DNA TGTGCCAGCAGTGCGACAGTTACTGGAAACACCATATATTTT. Protein sequence: CASSATVTGNTIYF.